The rows below give T cell receptor beta chains drawn from one sample of a study of Tregs in tolerant kidney transplant recipients. The data were produced by immunoSEQ multiplex PCR, yet TCRdb's version contains in-frame clones alone and is incomplete. The sample holds about 50,000 clones, over 85% seen once. The sequenced sample was CD8+ T cells from blood (PBMCs), obtained 12 months after the transplant. The receptors come from a human patient who received a combined kidney and bone marrow transplant. Some T cells may trace back to the graft donor. Each CDR3 is given with its conserved first and last residue. The order of the fields is clone size, V gene, J gene, D gene, CDR3 DNA, CDR3 protein. A D gene is named only where the DNA matches it firmly. Clone size is not always given. Where it is, it says once, few, many or a class for expanded clones.

-	TRBV5-8	TRBJ2-7	TRBD2	TGTGCCAGCAGCCGGGGGGACCGAGTACGGGAGCAGTACTTC	CASSRGDRVREQYF
-	TRBV27	TRBJ2-7	-	TGTGCCAGCAGTTTAGAAACAGGGAATGGCTACGAGCAGTACTTC	CASSLETGNGYEQYF
-	TRBV7-3	TRBJ1-2	-	TGTGCCAGCAGCCCGACAGGTGGCTACACCTTC	CASSPTGGYTF
once	TRBV9	TRBJ1-1	-	TGTGCCAGCAGCGGAAACAGGGTCGACGAAGCTTTCTTT	CASSGNRVDEAFF
-	TRBV4-2	TRBJ2-7	-	TGTGCCAGCAGCCAAGAATCAGGGGCGATGGGTGATTACGAGCAGTACTTC	CASSQESGAMGDYEQYF
-	TRBV13	TRBJ2-7	TRBD2	TGTGCCAGCATCTTAGCGGGAGAGGCGGCATACGAGCAGTACTTC	CASILAGEAAYEQYF
-	TRBV2	TRBJ2-1	TRBD1	TGTGCCAGCAGAACGAACAGGGGGCTGGGGGTTCCTGAGCAGTTCTTC	CASRTNRGLGVPEQFF
-	TRBV5-1	TRBJ2-1	-	TGCGCCAGCAGCTTGGCAGGTTTGGGGAGCAATGAGCAGTTCTTC	CASSLAGLGSNEQFF
-	TRBV29-1	TRBJ2-1	-	TGCAGCGTCGAGAAAACCAATGAGCAGTTCTTC	CSVEKTNEQFF
-	TRBV19	TRBJ1-2	-	TGTGCCACCGACGGAGGCGGTCTTAACTATGGCTACACCTTC	CATDGGGLNYGYTF
-	TRBV4-1	TRBJ2-4	-	TGCGCCAGCAGCCAAGTTGAGGGAGGTGAGGCCAAAAACATTCAGTACTTC	CASSQVEGGEAKNIQYF
-	TRBV15	TRBJ2-2	-	TGTGCCACCAGCAGAGATCGCGGTGCGACCGGGGAGCTGTTTTTT	CATSRDRGATGELFF
-	TRBV5-1	TRBJ2-7	-	TGCGCCAGCAGCTTAACTAGAGCCTACGAGCAGTACTTC	CASSLTRAYEQYF
-	TRBV10-3	TRBJ2-5	-	TGTGCCATCAGCGTTACAAGGACTGAAGCCCAGTACTTC	CAISVTRTEAQYF
-	TRBV11-2	TRBJ1-4	-	TGTGCCAGCAGCCTCGGTACAACTAATGAAAAACTGTTTTTT	CASSLGTTNEKLFF
-	TRBV7-9	TRBJ2-1	-	TGTGCCAGCAGCTTAGGATCCCCCTGGACTACGGTTGAGCAGTTCTTC	CASSLGSPWTTVEQFF
-	TRBV10-3	TRBJ2-7	TRBD2	TGTGCCATTAGCGGGAGGGCCTACGAGCAGTACTTC	CAISGRAYEQYF
-	TRBV15	TRBJ2-1	TRBD2	TGTGCCACCAGTATAGCGGGAGAAGTCCACAATGAGCAGTTCTTC	CATSIAGEVHNEQFF
-	TRBV5-1	TRBJ2-2	TRBD2	TGCGCCAGCAGCTTACTAGCGGGTACGAACACCGGGGAGCTGTTTTTT	CASSLLAGTNTGELFF
-	TRBV19	TRBJ2-1	TRBD2	TGTGCCAGTAGTCTTAGCGGGAGTTCCTACAATGAGCAGTTCTTC	CASSLSGSSYNEQFF
-	TRBV4-2	TRBJ2-7	-	TGTGCCAGCAGCCAAGAACGAGACGGGACCTACGAGCAGTACTTC	CASSQERDGTYEQYF
once	TRBV7-3	TRBJ2-1	TRBD2	TGTGCCAGCAGCTCCCTAGGGACTAGCGGGACCAATGAGCAGTTCTTC	CASSSLGTSGTNEQFF
many	TRBV19	TRBJ1-2	TRBD1	TGTGCCAGTAGTATAGGTAGGGGACAGAGAATTCTAGGCTACACCTTC	CASSIGRGQRILGYTF
-	TRBV7-8	TRBJ1-2	TRBD1	TGTGCCAGCAGCGACGGGACAGGGGGGTTTGGCTACACCTTC	CASSDGTGGFGYTF
-	TRBV7-8	TRBJ2-7	TRBD1	TGTGCCAGCAGCTCTTCCGGGACAGGGAAGAACGAGCAGTACTTC	CASSSSGTGKNEQYF
once	TRBV7-9	TRBJ2-2	-	TGTGCCAGCAGGTTAGCCCCGGGACTTAACACCGGGGAGCTGTTTTTT	CASRLAPGLNTGELFF
-	TRBV4-2	TRBJ2-3	TRBD2	TGTGCCAGCAGCAAACCGACCGGGAGGGGAGATACGCAGTATTTT	CASSKPTGRGDTQYF
-	TRBV5-1	TRBJ2-5	TRBD2	TGCGCCAGCTCAATATTGGGGGGGCAAGAGACCCAGTACTTC	CASSILGGQETQYF
-	TRBV6-1	TRBJ1-1	-	TGTGCCAGCAGTCGGGATGAAGCTTTCTTT	CASSRDEAFF
-	TRBV10-3	TRBJ2-2	TRBD2	TGTGCCATCAGTGCTGGACTAGCGGGAGTATCCGGGGAGCTGTTTTTT	CAISAGLAGVSGELFF
-	TRBV7-2	TRBJ2-1	TRBD2	TGTGCCAGCAGCCATCTTAGCGGGAGCGATAATGGGGATGAGCAGTTCTTC	CASSHLSGSDNGDEQFF
-	TRBV2	TRBJ1-6	TRBD1	TGTGCCAGCCAAGCGGGACAGGGAGGATCTTATAATTCACCCCTCCACTTT	CASQAGQGGSYNSPLHF
once	TRBV9	TRBJ2-7	TRBD1	TGTGCCAGCAGCACCCTGATGGGACAGGGGGCGTACGAGCAGTACTTC	CASSTLMGQGAYEQYF
-	TRBV9	TRBJ2-2	TRBD2	TGTGCCAGCAGCTCCCCCCGCGGGAGGGTGGTCACCGGGGAGCTGTTTTTT	CASSSPRGRVVTGELFF
-	TRBV4-1	TRBJ2-7	-	TGCGCCAGCAGCCTTGGCCCATTCTACGAGCAGTACTTC	CASSLGPFYEQYF
-	TRBV2	TRBJ1-6	-	TGTGCCAGCAGTGATTCACACAATAATTCCCCCCTCCACTTT	CASSDSHNNSPLHF
-	TRBV9	TRBJ2-6	TRBD2	TGTGCCAGCAGCGTATCTAGCGGGGTACCCTCTGGGGCCAACGTCCTGACTTTC	CASSVSSGVPSGANVLTF
once	TRBV28	TRBJ1-6	-	TGTGCCAGCAGTCCACCGGCTCATCGGAGCTCCTATAATTCACCCCTCCACTTT	CASSPPAHRSSYNSPLHF
-	TRBV28	TRBJ2-6	-	TGTGCCAGCAGCCTAGACCTACGGGGGGCCAACGTCCTGACTTTC	CASSLDLRGANVLTF
-	TRBV10-3	TRBJ2-5	TRBD2	TGTGCCATCCGCGGGACTAGCGGGGGCCTGCAAGAGACCCAGTACTTC	CAIRGTSGGLQETQYF
-	TRBV5-4	TRBJ1-1	-	TGTGCCAGCGGACGACAGCCTGAAGCTTTCTTT	CASGRQPEAFF
-	TRBV5-1	TRBJ2-7	-	TGCGCCAGCAGCCTACCTACGGGAGAAACGCGGAGACTCGAGCAGTACTTC	CASSLPTGETRRLEQYF
-	TRBV27	TRBJ2-5	TRBD1	TGTGCCAGCAGTTTCCGGACAGGTCAAGAGACCCAGTACTTC	CASSFRTGQETQYF
-	TRBV19	TRBJ2-7	-	TGTGCCAGTAGTATAGGGACAGCATACGAGCAGTACTTC	CASSIGTAYEQYF
-	TRBV9	TRBJ2-3	TRBD2	TGTGCCAGCAGCTTGGACCTTAGCGGGGGAACGACAGATACGCAGTATTTT	CASSLDLSGGTTDTQYF
-	TRBV28	TRBJ2-7	-	TGTGCCAGCAGTTTCCCCAGAACACCCTACGAGCAGTACTTC	CASSFPRTPYEQYF
once	TRBV7-9	TRBJ2-2	-	TGTGCCAGCAGCTCCACACAAAACGGGGAGCTGTTTTTT	CASSSTQNGELFF
once	TRBV6-1	TRBJ2-7	TRBD2	TGTGCCAGCAGTAGTAGCGGGGGGATCTACGAGCAGTACTTC	CASSSSGGIYEQYF
-	TRBV28	TRBJ1-6	-	TGTGCCAGCAGTTTAAGTAGGAGTTCCCCCCTCCACTTT	CASSLSRSSPLHF